These 15 T cell receptor beta chains were sequenced from one sample in a study of PD-1 blockade in classical Hodgkin lymphoma. The table came from immunoSEQ multiplex PCR; TCRdb's copy has only in-frame clones and leaves some out. This sample has almost 95,000 clones; 83% occur once, and the top ten carry approximately 15%. Time point meaning: cycle 4 day 1 (C4D1), after 5 to 7 weeks of nivolumab. Every one of the patients relapsed after autologous stem cell transplantation (brentuximab vedotin exposure was variable). Sample: peripheral blood mononuclear cells (PBMCs), taken before the fourth cycle of nivolumab. Source of these receptors: a human donor with classical Hodgkin lymphoma.

The chain combines TRBV5-1 with TRBJ2-3; 8 nucleotides match TRBD2. The CDR3 runs 15 residues. V lost 2 bases to trimming and J lost 6 bases; unmatched junction nucleotides: 8. CDR1 and CDR2 from the germline V gene are SGHRS and YFSETQ. CDR3 protein: CASSLLAALLDTQYF. The CDR3 DNA follows: TGCGCCAGCAGCTTACTAGCGGCCCTGCTCGATACGCAGTATTTT. The full variable domain, its missing parts supplied by reference TRBV5-1 and TRBJ2-3, is KAGVTQTPRYLIKTRGQQVTLSCSPISGHRSVSWYQQTPGQGLQFLFEYFSETQRNKGNFPGRFSGRQFSNSRSEMNVSTLELGDSALYLCASSLLAALLDTQYFGPGTRLTVL.

The chain is built from TRBV28 and TRBJ2-6; the match to TRBD1 covers 7 bases. The CDR3 length is 20 residues. Germline values: CDR1 MDHEN, CDR2 SYDVKM. V lost 4 bases and J lost 0; bases outside the gene matches: 15. The CDR3 loop is CASSSITPTGQISGANVLTF. DNA for the CDR3: TGTGCCAGCAGTTCCATAACGCCGACAGGGCAAATCTCTGGGGCCAACGTCCTGACTTTC.

V gene TRBV4-2 combines with J gene TRBJ1-2; 7 nucleotides line up with TRBD1. J gave up 5 bases and V 0 bases, and 12 bases lay outside the gene matches. The length of the CDR3 is 17 residues. Germline CDR1 and CDR2: LGHNA and YNFKEQ. As DNA, the CDR3 is TGTGCCAGCAGCCAAGATCCCTACGGGGGCAGGGGGTATGGCTACACCTTC. The encoded protein is CASSQDPYGGRGYGYTF.

For the CDR3, the DNA is TGCAGCGTTACCGGGAGACCCCTAGTATGCACCTTC. Its translation is CSVTGRPLVCTF. The chain carries TRBV29-1 and TRBJ1-2; D is ambiguous. The V end was cut by 5 bases, the J end by 13 bases, with 20 bases between. The CDR3 is 12 amino acids. Germline CDR1 reads SQVTM; CDR2 reads ANQGSEA.

In this sample, this clone turned up once. The V and J genes are TRBV19 and TRBJ1-4; D is perhaps TRBD1 (5 bases). The CDR3 extends over 17 amino acids. Germline assignment: CDR1 LNHDA and CDR2 SQIVND (reference sequence). V gave up 1 base and J gave up 0 bases, with 12 bases separating them. This chain's CDR3 is CASSIVWQTATNEKLFF. As DNA, the CDR3 is TGTGCCAGTAGTATAGTTTGGCAGACAGCAACTAATGAAAAACTGTTTTTT.

The chain links TRBV18 to TRBJ1-1, with 8 bases identical to TRBD1. This CDR3 is built from 15 residues. CDR1 and CDR2 (germline): KGHSH, LQKENI. V shed 0 bases, J shed 8 bases, and the junction held 8 bases outside the gene matches. The DNA of the CDR3 is TGTGCCAGCTCACCACCGAACAGGGGGGGTTTGGAAGCTTTCTTT. Translation gives CASSPPNRGGLEAFF.

This clone is a singleton in its sample. This chain uses TRBV5-1 with TRBJ2-3, with D possibly matching TRBD1 (6 bases). V lost 1 base and J 2 bases, leaving 11 bases between the germline ends. The CDR3 length is 15 residues. Germline V CDR1 and CDR2: SGHRS, YFSETQ. Written as DNA, the CDR3 is TGCGCCAGCAGCTTGCGGGGACACCCCACAGATACGCAGTATTTT. Translated: CASSLRGHPTDTQYF.

The rearrangement joins TRBV6-1 to TRBJ1-1; maybe TRBD1 (6 bases). Germline CDR1 is MNHNS and CDR2 is SASEGT. Trimming took off 8 bases at V and 5 bases at J, with 15 bases between the two ends. This CDR3 is built from 13 residues. The DNA for the CDR3 is TGTGCCAGCCGGGGGGGCGCCGGGACTGAAGCTTTCTTT. This sequence encodes CASRGGAGTEAFF.

The V and J genes are TRBV12-5 and TRBJ2-3, with TRBD2 matching over 8 bases. The CDR3 length is 13 residues. Germline lookup yields CDR1 LGHNT and CDR2 FRNRAP. The trim removed 6 bases at V and 8 bases at J, leaving 7 bases unmatched. CDR3 DNA: TGTGCTAGTGGCTACGGGACTAGTCCTACGCAGTATTTT. Protein sequence: CASGYGTSPTQYF.

Here the CDR3 reads CASSMKGRESPYEQYF. The CDR3 DNA reads as TGTGCCAGTAGTATGAAGGGCAGGGAGTCCCCCTACGAGCAGTACTTC. The chain employs TRBV19 and TRBJ2-7; the D gene could be TRBD1 or TRBD2 (5 bases each). The CDR3 has 16 residues. CDR1 and CDR2 from the germline V gene are LNHDA and SQIVND (reference sequence). With 3 bases removed from V and 2 bases from J, the gap between germline ends came to 17 bases.

This clone turned up a few times. This chain links TRBV9 with TRBJ2-1, with a weak D call TRBD1 (6 bases). V was cut by 2 bases and J by 3 bases, with 6 bases left in between. This CDR3 has 13 amino acids. CDR1 is SGDLS, CDR2 YYNGEE, per germline. The CDR3 reads CASSVGHYNEQFF. The CDR3 nucleotides read TGTGCCAGCAGCGTGGGACACTACAATGAGCAGTTCTTC.

The chain is built from TRBV6-1 and TRBJ2-4; TRBD1 matches 7 bases. Germline trimming cut 3 bases from V and 1 base from J; bases unmatched to any gene: 3. The CDR3 has 15 residues. Germline-derived CDR1 and CDR2 are MNHNS and SASEGT. CDR3 sequence (DNA): TGTGCCAGCAGTGAGGCGACAGGGGCCAAAAACATTCAGTACTTC. Its translation is CASSEATGAKNIQYF.

The chain recombines TRBV5-4 with TRBJ1-2; TRBD1 matches at 11 bases. After removal of 3 bases from V and 7 bases from J, the junction contained 5 bases not matched to a gene. Germline loops: CDR1 SGHNT, CDR2 YYREEE (reference sequence). CDR3 length: 14 residues. The CDR3 sequence: CASSSGTGGVGYTF. CDR3 in DNA: TGTGCCAGCAGCTCCGGGACAGGGGGGGTTGGCTACACCTTC.

The chain has TRBV29-1 and TRBJ1-5, with D unclear. Germline CDR1 SQVTM, CDR2 ANQGSEA. The ends were cut back, 4 bases at V and 6 bases at J, with 13 bases in the middle. This CDR3 comprises 13 residues. CDR3 bases: TGCAGCGTTGTAGAAGGTGGAGGTCAGCCCCAGCATTTT. This encodes CSVVEGGGQPQHF.

This clone was counted a few times. The V gene is TRBV6-5, the J gene TRBJ1-2; D perhaps matches TRBD1 (5 bases). Per germline, CDR1 MNHEY and CDR2 SVGAGI. The CDR3 sequence is 14 residues long. V shed 7 bases and J shed 6 bases, with 18 bases lying between them. The CDR3 reads CASISRSGLNGYTF. The CDR3 DNA reads as TGTGCCAGCATTTCTAGATCGGGACTCAATGGCTACACCTTC.